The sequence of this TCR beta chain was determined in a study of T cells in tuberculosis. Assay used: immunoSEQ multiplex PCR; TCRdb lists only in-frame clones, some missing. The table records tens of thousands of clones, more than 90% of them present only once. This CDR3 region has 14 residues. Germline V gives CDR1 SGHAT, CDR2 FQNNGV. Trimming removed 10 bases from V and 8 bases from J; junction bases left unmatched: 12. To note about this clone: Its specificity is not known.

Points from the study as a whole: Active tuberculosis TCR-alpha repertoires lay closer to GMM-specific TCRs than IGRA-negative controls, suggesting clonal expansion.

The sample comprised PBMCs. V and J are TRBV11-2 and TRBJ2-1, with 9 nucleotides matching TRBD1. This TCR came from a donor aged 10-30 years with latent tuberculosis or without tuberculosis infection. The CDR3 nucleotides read TGTGCCACCTCTCGGGACAGGGTGTTCTATGAGCAGTTCTTC. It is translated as CATSRDRVFYEQFF.